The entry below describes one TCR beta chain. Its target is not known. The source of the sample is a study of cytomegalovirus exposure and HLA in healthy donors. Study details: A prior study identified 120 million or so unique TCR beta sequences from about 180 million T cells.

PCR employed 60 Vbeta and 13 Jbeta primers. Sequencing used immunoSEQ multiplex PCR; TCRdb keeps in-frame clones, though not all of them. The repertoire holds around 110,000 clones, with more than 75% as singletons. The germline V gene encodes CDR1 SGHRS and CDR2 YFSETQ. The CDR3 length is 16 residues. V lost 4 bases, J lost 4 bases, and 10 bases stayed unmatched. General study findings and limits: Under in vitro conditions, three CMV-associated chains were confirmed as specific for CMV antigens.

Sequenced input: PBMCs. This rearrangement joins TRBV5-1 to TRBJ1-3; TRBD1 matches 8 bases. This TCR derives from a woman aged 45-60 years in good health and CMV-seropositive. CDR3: CASSGATGVAGNTIYF. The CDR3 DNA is TGCGCCAGCAGCGGAGCGACAGGGGTCGCCGGAAACACCATATATTTT. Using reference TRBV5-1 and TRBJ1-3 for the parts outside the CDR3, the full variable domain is KAGVTQTPRYLIKTRGQQVTLSCSPISGHRSVSWYQQTPGQGLQFLFEYFSETQRNKGNFPGRFSGRQFSNSRSEMNVSTLELGDSALYLCASSGATGVAGNTIYFGEGSWLTVV.